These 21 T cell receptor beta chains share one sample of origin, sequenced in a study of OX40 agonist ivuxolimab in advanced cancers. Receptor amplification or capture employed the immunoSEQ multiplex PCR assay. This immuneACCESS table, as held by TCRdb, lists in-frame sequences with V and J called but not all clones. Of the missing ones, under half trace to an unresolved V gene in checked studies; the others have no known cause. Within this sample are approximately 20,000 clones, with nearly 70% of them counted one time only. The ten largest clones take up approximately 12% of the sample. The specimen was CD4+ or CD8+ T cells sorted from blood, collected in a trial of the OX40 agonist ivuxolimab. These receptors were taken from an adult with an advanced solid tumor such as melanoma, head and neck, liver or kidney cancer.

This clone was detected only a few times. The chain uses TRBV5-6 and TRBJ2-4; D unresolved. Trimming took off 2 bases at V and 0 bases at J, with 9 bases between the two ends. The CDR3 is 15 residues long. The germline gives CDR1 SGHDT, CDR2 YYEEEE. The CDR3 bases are TGTGCCAGCAGCTTCGGTGCCCTAGCCAAAAACATTCAGTACTTC. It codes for CASSFGALAKNIQYF.

The CDR3 spells CASSASGQPIRFYNEQFF. DNA of the CDR3: TGTGCCAGCAGCGCCAGTGGACAGCCCATTCGATTTTACAATGAGCAGTTCTTC. This chain joins TRBV9 and TRBJ2-1; the D gene is possibly TRBD1 (6 bases). CDR1 is SGDLS, CDR2 YYNGEE, per germline. Trimming took 3 bases from V and 4 from J, leaving 23 bases between them. The CDR3 totals 18 residues.

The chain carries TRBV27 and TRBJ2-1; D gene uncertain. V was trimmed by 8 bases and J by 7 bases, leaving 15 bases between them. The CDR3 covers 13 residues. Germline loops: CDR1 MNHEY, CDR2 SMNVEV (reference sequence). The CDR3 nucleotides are TGTGCCAGCTCCTGGGGTCTTACTAATGAGCAGTTCTTC. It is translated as CASSWGLTNEQFF.

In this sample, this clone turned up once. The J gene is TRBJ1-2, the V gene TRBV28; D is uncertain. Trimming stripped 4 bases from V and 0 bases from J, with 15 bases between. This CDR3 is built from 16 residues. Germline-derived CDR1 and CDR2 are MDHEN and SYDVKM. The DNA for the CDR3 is TGTGCCAGCAGTTCCTATAAAAGCGGGGCTAACTATGGCTACACCTTC. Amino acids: CASSSYKSGANYGYTF.

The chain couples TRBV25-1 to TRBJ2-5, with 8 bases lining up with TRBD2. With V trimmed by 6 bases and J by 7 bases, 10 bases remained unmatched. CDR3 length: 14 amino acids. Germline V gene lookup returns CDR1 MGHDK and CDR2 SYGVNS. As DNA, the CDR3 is TGTGCCAGCAGAGCCGGGGGGGCCTGGGGGACCCAGTACTTC. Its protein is CASRAGGAWGTQYF.

CDR3: CASSWDQYRDNMFYTF. The CDR3 DNA follows: TGTGCCAGCAGTTGGGACCAATACCGAGACAATATGTTCTACACCTTC. The chain combines TRBV2 with TRBJ1-2, with D perhaps matching TRBD1 (5 bases). The CDR3 spans 16 residues. Germline CDR1 and CDR2: SNHLY and FYNNEI. Trimming left V 5 bases short and J 10 bases short, with 26 bases between.

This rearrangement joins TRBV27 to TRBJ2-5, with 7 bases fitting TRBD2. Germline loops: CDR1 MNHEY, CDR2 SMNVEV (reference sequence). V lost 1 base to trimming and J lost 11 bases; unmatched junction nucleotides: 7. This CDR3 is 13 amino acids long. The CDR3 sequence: CASSLWGGREQYF. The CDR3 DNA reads TGTGCCAGCAGTTTATGGGGCGGGCGGGAGCAGTACTTC.

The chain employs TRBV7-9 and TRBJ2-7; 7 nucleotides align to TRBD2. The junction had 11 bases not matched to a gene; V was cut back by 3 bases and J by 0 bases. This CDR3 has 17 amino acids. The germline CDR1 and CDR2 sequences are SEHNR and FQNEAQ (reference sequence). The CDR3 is CASSFTPLAGVSYEQYF. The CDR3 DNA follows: TGTGCCAGCAGCTTTACCCCCCTGGCGGGAGTCTCCTACGAGCAGTACTTC.

CDR3 DNA sequence: TGTGCCAGTAGTATCATCCAAAGGAATGATGGCTACACCTTC. This codes for CASSIIQRNDGYTF. J is TRBJ1-2 and V is TRBV19; D ambiguous. The CDR3 length is 14 residues. Germline values: CDR1 LNHDA, CDR2 SQIVND (reference sequence). V lost 3 bases, J lost 6 bases, and 14 bases lay in between.

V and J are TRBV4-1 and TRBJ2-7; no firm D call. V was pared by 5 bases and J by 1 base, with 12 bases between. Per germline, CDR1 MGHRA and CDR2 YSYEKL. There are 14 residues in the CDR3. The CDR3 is CASSAMWDSYEQYF. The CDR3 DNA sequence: TGCGCCAGCAGCGCTATGTGGGATTCCTACGAGCAGTACTTC.

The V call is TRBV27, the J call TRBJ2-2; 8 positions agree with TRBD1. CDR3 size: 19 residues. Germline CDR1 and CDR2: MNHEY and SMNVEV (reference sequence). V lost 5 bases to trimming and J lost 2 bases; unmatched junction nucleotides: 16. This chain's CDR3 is CASSRFPTTGGKNTGELFF. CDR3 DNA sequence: TGTGCCAGCAGTCGGTTCCCCACAACAGGGGGTAAAAACACCGGGGAGCTGTTTTTT.

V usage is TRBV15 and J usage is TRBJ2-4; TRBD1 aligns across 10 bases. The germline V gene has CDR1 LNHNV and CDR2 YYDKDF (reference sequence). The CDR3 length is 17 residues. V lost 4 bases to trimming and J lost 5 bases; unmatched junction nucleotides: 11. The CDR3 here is CATSKGTGEIGENIQYF. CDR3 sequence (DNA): TGTGCCACCAGCAAAGGGACAGGGGAGATTGGGGAAAACATTCAGTACTTC.

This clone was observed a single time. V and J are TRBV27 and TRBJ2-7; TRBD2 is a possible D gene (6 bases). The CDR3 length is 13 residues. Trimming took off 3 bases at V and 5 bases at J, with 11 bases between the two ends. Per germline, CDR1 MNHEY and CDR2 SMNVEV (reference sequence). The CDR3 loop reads CASSLTRGDEQYF. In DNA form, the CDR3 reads TGTGCCAGCAGTTTGACTAGAGGAGACGAGCAGTACTTC.

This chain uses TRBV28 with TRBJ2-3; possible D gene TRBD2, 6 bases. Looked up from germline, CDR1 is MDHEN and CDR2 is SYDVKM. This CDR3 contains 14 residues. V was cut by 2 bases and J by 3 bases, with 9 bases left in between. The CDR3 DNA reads TGTGCCAGCAGTTTAATCCGGGAGACAGATACGCAGTATTTT. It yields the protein CASSLIRETDTQYF.

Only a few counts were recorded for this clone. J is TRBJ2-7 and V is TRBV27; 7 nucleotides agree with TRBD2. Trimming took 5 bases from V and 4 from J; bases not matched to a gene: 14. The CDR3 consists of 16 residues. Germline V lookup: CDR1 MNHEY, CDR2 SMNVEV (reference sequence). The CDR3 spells CASSLNGPEGGYEQYF. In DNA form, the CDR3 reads TGTGCCAGCAGTCTCAACGGACCGGAGGGAGGGTACGAGCAGTACTTC.

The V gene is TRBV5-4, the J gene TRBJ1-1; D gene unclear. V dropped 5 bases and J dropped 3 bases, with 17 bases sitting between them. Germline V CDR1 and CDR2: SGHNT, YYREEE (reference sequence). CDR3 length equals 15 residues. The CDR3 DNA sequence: TGTGCCAGCAGACAAATCGGCGGGAGGGACACTGAAGCTTTCTTT. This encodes CASRQIGGRDTEAFF.

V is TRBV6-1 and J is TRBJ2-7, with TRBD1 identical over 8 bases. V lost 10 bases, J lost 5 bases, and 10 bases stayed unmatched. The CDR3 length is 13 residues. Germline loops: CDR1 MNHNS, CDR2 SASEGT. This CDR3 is CAITGQGFHEQYF. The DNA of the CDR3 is TGTGCCATCACAGGACAGGGTTTCCACGAGCAGTACTTC.

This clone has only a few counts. CDR3 nucleotide sequence: TGTGCCAGCAGCCCCGGAGGAGGATCCTACGAGCAGTACTTC. Protein: CASSPGGGSYEQYF. The rearrangement uses TRBV7-8 and TRBJ2-7; a weak D match, TRBD2 (5 bases). The CDR3 extends over 14 amino acids. The germline gives CDR1 SGHVS, CDR2 FQNEAQ. V dropped 5 bases and J dropped 1 base, with 12 bases sitting between them.

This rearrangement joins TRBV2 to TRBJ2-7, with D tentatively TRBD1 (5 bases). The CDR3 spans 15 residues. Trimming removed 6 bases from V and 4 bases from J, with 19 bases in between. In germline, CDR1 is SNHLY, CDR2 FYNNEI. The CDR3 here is CASREWQGLGYEQYF. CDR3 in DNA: TGTGCCAGCAGGGAATGGCAGGGCTTGGGGTACGAGCAGTACTTC. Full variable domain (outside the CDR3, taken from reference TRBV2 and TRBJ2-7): EPEVTQTPSHQVTQMGQEVILRCVPISNHLYFYWYRQILGQKVEFLVSFYNNEISEKSEIFDDQFSVERPDGSNFTLKIRSTKLEDSAMYFCASREWQGLGYEQYFGPGTRLTVT.

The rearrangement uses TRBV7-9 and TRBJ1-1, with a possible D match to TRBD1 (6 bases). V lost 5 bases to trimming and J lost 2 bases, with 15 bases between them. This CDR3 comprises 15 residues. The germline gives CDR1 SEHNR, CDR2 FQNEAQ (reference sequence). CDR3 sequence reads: CASSDIQGPNTEAFF. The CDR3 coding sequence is TGTGCCAGCAGCGATATACAGGGTCCCAACACTGAAGCTTTCTTT.

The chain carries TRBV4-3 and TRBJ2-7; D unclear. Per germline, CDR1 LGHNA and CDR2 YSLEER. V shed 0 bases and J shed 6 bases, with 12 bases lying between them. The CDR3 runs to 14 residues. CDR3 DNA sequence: TGCGCCAGCAGCCAAGATTTAAGTTCGCTCGAGCAGTACTTC. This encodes CASSQDLSSLEQYF.